The 19 T cell receptor beta chains below come from one sample, sequenced in a study of post-analysis software for immune sequencing data. Libraries were made from TCR beta cDNA, and they carried unique molecular identifiers. TCRdb re-analysed the PCR reads in MiXCR, keeping a single row per CDR3 protein. The data show about 760,000 distinct CDR3 sequences, 30% seen once. Study-level findings and limits: Patients showed TRBV5-6, TRBV5-1 and TRBV20-1 among five TRBV segments more frequent than in controls.

Which antigens these TCRs recognize remains unknown. The specimen was blood. Receptors originate from a girl between 10 and 17 years old with multiple sclerosis.

This clonotype appeared a few times. The chain has TRBV29-1 and TRBJ1-2, with 10 positions matching TRBD1. Per the germline V gene, CDR1 is SQVTM and CDR2 is ANQGSEA. V was pared by 2 bases and J by 3 bases, with 6 bases of the junction left unmatched. The CDR3 consists of 15 residues. The CDR3 bases are TGCAGCGTTGAAAAGGCCGGACAGGGGGACTATGGCTACACCTTC. Translating it yields CSVEKAGQGDYGYTF.

The chain couples TRBV15 to TRBJ2-6; TRBD1 matches at 8 bases. The CDR3 loop spans 18 amino acids. Germline CDR1 reads LNHNV; CDR2 reads YYDKDF (reference sequence). The J segment lost 0 bases and the V segment lost 4 bases, leaving 8 bases of the junction unmatched. CDR3 loop: CATSTWTGIISGANVLTF. The CDR3 DNA reads as TGTGCCACCAGCACATGGACAGGGATTATCTCTGGGGCCAACGTCCTGACTTTC.

This rearrangement joins TRBV20-1 to TRBJ2-3, with D perhaps TRBD1 (6 bases). Per the germline V gene, CDR1 is DFQATT and CDR2 is SNEGSKA (reference sequence). The CDR3 is made up of 14 amino acids. V shed 6 bases and J shed 4 bases, with 17 bases lying between them. The CDR3 loop reads CSAEAGTRADTQYF. The CDR3 region has the DNA TGCAGTGCAGAAGCCGGGACAAGAGCAGATACGCAGTATTTT.

The V and J genes are TRBV18 and TRBJ1-2, with 9 positions matching TRBD1. V lost 3 bases to trimming and J lost 7 bases; unmatched junction nucleotides: 3. The germline gives CDR1 KGHSH, CDR2 LQKENI. CDR3 length: 13 residues. CDR3 loop: CASSPGDRAGYTF. CDR3 nucleotides: TGTGCCAGCTCACCCGGGGACAGGGCTGGCTACACCTTC. The whole variable domain, filled in from reference TRBV18 and TRBJ1-2, reads NAGVMQNPRHLVRRRGQEARLRCSPMKGHSHVYWYRQLPEEGLKFMVYLQKENIIDESGMPKERFSAEFPKEGPSILRIQQVVRGDSAAYFCASSPGDRAGYTFGSGTRLTVV.

This clonotype was picked up many times. This sequence joins TRBV7-2 and TRBJ2-5; D is undetermined. Between the trimmed V and J ends, which lost 2 bases and 1 base, there was a span of 5 bases. The germline V gene encodes CDR1 SGHTA and CDR2 FQGNSA. The CDR3 is 13 residues long. The CDR3 protein is CASSLRLQETQYF. Written as DNA, the CDR3 is TGTGCCAGCAGCTTACGGCTCCAAGAGACCCAGTACTTC. Filled out from reference TRBV7-2 and TRBJ2-5, the complete variable domain reads GAGVSQSPSNKVTEKGKDVELRCDPISGHTALYWYRQSLGQGLEFLIYFQGNSAPDKSGLPSDRFSAERTGGSVSTLTIQRTQQEDSAVYLCASSLRLQETQYFGPGTRLLVL.

In its sample, this clonotype was seen a few times. The V call is TRBV4-3, the J call TRBJ2-1, with 9 bases identical to TRBD2. This CDR3 contains 16 residues. Trimming cost V 3 bases and J 2 bases; bases outside gene matches: 5. CDR1 is LGHNA and CDR2 is YSLEER in the germline V gene. CDR3 DNA: TGCGCCAGCAGCCATGTAGCGGGAGCCCCCTACAATGAGCAGTTCTTC. Residues: CASSHVAGAPYNEQFF.

This chain joins TRBV7-9 and TRBJ2-5, with TRBD2 identical over 12 bases. The CDR3 length is 17 residues. V trimming: 1 base; J trimming: 1 base; junction bases outside the gene matches: 4. Germline CDR1 SEHNR, CDR2 FQNEAQ (reference sequence). CDR3 protein: CASSLGTSGVTQETQYF. Written as DNA, the CDR3 is TGTGCCAGCAGCTTAGGGACTAGCGGGGTAACCCAAGAGACCCAGTACTTC.

This clonotype showed up just a few times. This CDR3 is CSAIRRDNQPQHF. The DNA for the CDR3 is TGCAGTGCTATTCGCAGGGACAATCAGCCCCAGCATTTT. V and J are TRBV20-1 and TRBJ1-5; a possible D gene is TRBD1 (5 bases). V was trimmed by 4 bases and J by 3 bases, leaving 10 bases between them. Germline V gives CDR1 DFQATT, CDR2 SNEGSKA (reference sequence). The CDR3 covers 13 residues.

This clonotype was counted many times. The CDR3 DNA sequence: TGCAGTGCTAGAGATCAAACTAGCGGGAGTACCGAGCAGTACTTC. Its protein product is CSARDQTSGSTEQYF. The chain joins TRBV20-1 to TRBJ2-7; 11 bases are shared with TRBD2. CDR1 and CDR2 (germline): DFQATT, SNEGSKA (reference sequence). J was trimmed by 6 bases and V by 0 bases; bases with no gene match: 7. CDR3 length: 15 amino acids.

The rearrangement links TRBV5-5 to TRBJ2-3; the D call may be TRBD1 or TRBD2 (7 bases each). Germline V gene sequence: CDR1 SGHKS, CDR2 YYEKEE (reference sequence). V lost 4 bases to trimming and J lost 6 bases, with 18 bases between them. The CDR3 covers 15 residues. CDR3 sequence: CASSRQGGTEDTQYF. The CDR3, as DNA: TGTGCCAGCAGCCGACAGGGAGGGACGGAGGATACGCAGTATTTT.

The chain is built from TRBV6-5 and TRBJ2-1; TRBD1 matches 9 bases. Germline V gives CDR1 MNHEY, CDR2 SVGAGI. With V trimmed by 0 bases and J by 8 bases, 8 bases remained unmatched. The CDR3 sequence is 16 residues long. CDR3 bases: TGTGCCAGCAGTTACTCACAGGGACAGGGCTGGGATGAGCAGTTCTTC. This codes for CASSYSQGQGWDEQFF.

This clonotype was counted many times. This sequence joins TRBV29-1 and TRBJ2-3; D uncertain. Between the trimmed V and J ends, which lost 4 bases and 6 bases, there was a span of 14 bases. Germline values: CDR1 SQVTM, CDR2 ANQGSEA. The CDR3 runs 13 residues. The CDR3: CSVARTSGDTQYF. The CDR3 DNA is TGCAGCGTTGCCCGCACATCTGGGGATACGCAGTATTTT.

The chain uses TRBV24-1 and TRBJ1-2; 7 bases are a match to TRBD1. V shed 5 bases, J shed 8 bases, and the junction held 4 bases outside the gene matches. CDR3 length: 12 amino acids. CDR1 and CDR2 (germline): KGHDR, SFDVKD. As DNA, the CDR3 is TGTGCCACCAGTGGACAGGGTGGAGGCTACACCTTC. It encodes CATSGQGGGYTF.

This clonotype appeared a few times. As DNA, the CDR3 is TGTGCCAGCAGCCCTGACAGGGGGCATGCTAACTATGGCTACACCTTC. Protein sequence: CASSPDRGHANYGYTF. V is TRBV12-3 or TRBV12-4 and J is TRBJ1-2, with 10 bases matching TRBD1. The CDR3 has 16 amino acids. V was pared by 6 bases and J by 0 bases, with 7 bases of the junction left unmatched.

This clonotype showed up just a few times. The V call is TRBV15, the J call TRBJ2-5; D possibly corresponds to TRBD1 (5 bases). The CDR3 has 13 amino acids. Trimming took 4 bases from V and 5 from J, leaving 11 bases between them. Germline CDR1 and CDR2: LNHNV and YYDKDF (reference sequence). The CDR3 sequence: CATSTDTAETQYF. In DNA, the CDR3 is TGTGCCACCAGCACGGACACCGCGGAGACCCAGTACTTC. Together with reference TRBV15 and TRBJ2-5, the CDR3 gives the full variable domain: DAMVIQNPRYQVTQFGKPVTLSCSQTLNHNVMYWYQQKSSQAPKLLFHYYDKDFNNEADTPDNFQSRRPNTSFCFLDIRSPGLGDTAMYLCATSTDTAETQYFGPGTRLLVL.

This clonotype was found a few times. The CDR3 reads CASSAGLAGNIQYF. The CDR3 region has the DNA TGTGCCAGCAGCGCAGGCTTAGCGGGAAACATTCAGTACTTC. The gene calls are TRBV9 and TRBJ2-4; TRBD2 matches 7 bases. CDR1 SGDLS and CDR2 YYNGEE come from the germline V gene. V lost 3 bases and J lost 6; bases outside the gene matches: 6. This CDR3 is built from 14 residues.

This clonotype was counted a few times. The V call is TRBV2, the J call TRBJ2-5; perhaps TRBD1 as D (5 bases). Trimming pared 6 bases from V and 3 bases from J, leaving 5 bases between. The germline V gene encodes CDR1 SNHLY and CDR2 FYNNEI. CDR3 size: 11 residues. CDR3 sequence reads: CASRTEETQYF. The DNA of the CDR3 is TGTGCCAGCAGGACAGAAGAGACCCAGTACTTC.

This clonotype has just one count. This chain uses TRBV5-4 with TRBJ2-1; TRBD2 agrees at 8 bases. The CDR3 is 15 residues long. With 3 bases clipped from V and 5 bases from J, the junction kept 7 bases outside the gene matches. Germline V gene sequence: CDR1 SGHNT, CDR2 YYREEE (reference sequence). For the CDR3, the DNA is TGTGCCAGCAGCTATCAAGCTAGCGGGCACAATGAGCAGTTCTTC. Residues: CASSYQASGHNEQFF. The variable domain in full, with the rest retrieved from reference TRBV5-4 and TRBJ2-1, is ETGVTQSPTHLIKTRGQQVTLRCSSQSGHNTVSWYQQALGQGPQFIFQYYREEENGRGNFPPRFSGLQFPNYSSELNVNALELDDSALYLCASSYQASGHNEQFFGPGTRLTVL.

This chain links TRBV20-1 with TRBJ1-2; D is undetermined. Germline assignment: CDR1 DFQATT and CDR2 SNEGSKA (reference sequence). With 6 bases removed from V and 4 bases from J, the gap between germline ends came to 12 bases. The CDR3 is made up of 12 amino acids. CDR3 DNA: TGCAGTGCCGCACCGGGTAGCTATGGCTACACCTTC. The encoded protein is CSAAPGSYGYTF.